Sequencing of this T cell receptor (beta chain) was carried out in a study of T-cell memory formation after mild COVID-19. CDR3 length: 17 residues. The ends lost 6 bases at V and 4 bases at J; junction bases unmatched: 16. CDR1 and CDR2 from the germline V gene are DFQATT and SNEGSKA (reference sequence). This clonotype was found a few times. TCRdb called the 5' RACE reads again in MiXCR, with one record for every CDR3 protein. This table has almost 550,000 distinct CDR3 sequences, 20% appearing once. The source material was PBMCs or a T cell subset sorted from them (not recorded which). The chain joins TRBV20-1 to TRBJ1-5; TRBD1 aligns across 9 bases. The source is an adult woman who had mild COVID-19 (a few samples of this study predate the infection). Cell type and time point are not known. The CDR3, as DNA: TGCAGTGCCTCATGGGGCGTACAGGGGGCTGCTAATCAGCCCCAGCATTTT. It specifies CSASWGVQGAANQPQHF.